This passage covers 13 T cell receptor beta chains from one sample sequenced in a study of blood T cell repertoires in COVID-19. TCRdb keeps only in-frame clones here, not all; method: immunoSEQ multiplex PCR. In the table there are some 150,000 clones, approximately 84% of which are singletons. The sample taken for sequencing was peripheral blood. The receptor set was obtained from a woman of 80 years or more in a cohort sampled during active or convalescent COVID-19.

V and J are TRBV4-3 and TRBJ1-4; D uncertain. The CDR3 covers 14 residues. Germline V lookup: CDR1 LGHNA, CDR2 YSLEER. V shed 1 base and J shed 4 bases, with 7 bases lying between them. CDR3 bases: TGCGCCAGCAGCCAAGGACAACGTAATGAAAAACTGTTTTTT. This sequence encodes CASSQGQRNEKLFF.

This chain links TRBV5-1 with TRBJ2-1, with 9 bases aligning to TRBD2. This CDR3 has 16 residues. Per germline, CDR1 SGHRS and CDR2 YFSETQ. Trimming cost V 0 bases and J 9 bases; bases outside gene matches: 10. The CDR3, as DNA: TGCGCCAGCAGCTTGGAAAGCGGGGGGTACGAGGGTGAGCAGTTCTTC. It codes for CASSLESGGYEGEQFF.

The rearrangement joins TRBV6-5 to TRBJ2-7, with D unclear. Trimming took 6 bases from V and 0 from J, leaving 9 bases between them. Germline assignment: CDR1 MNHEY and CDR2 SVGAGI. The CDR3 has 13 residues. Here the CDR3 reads CASRAAVSYEQYF. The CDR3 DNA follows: TGTGCCAGCAGGGCGGCAGTCTCCTACGAGCAGTACTTC.

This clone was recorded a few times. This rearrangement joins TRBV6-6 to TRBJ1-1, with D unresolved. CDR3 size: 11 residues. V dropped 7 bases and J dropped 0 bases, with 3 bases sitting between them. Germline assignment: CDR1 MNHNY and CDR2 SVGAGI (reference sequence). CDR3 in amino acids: CASTLNTEAFF. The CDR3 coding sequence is TGTGCCAGCACCTTGAACACTGAAGCTTTCTTT.

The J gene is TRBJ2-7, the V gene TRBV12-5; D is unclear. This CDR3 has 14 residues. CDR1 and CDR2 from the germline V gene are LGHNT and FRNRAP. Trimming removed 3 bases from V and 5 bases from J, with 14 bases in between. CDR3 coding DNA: TGTGCTAGTGGTTTTTTCGCCGCGGAACACGAGCAGTACTTC. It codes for CASGFFAAEHEQYF.

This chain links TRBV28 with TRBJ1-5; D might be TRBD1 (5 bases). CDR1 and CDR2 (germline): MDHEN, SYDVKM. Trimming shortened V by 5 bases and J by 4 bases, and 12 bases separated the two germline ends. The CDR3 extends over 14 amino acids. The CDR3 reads CASSAGGINQPQHF. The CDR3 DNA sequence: TGTGCCAGCAGTGCCGGGGGGATTAATCAGCCCCAGCATTTT.

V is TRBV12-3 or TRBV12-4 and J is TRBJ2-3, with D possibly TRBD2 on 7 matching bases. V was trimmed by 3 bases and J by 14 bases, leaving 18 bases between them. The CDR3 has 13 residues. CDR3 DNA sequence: TGTGCCAGCAGTTTGGTCTCGGAGGGGGGGCCGTATTTT. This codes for CASSLVSEGGPYF.

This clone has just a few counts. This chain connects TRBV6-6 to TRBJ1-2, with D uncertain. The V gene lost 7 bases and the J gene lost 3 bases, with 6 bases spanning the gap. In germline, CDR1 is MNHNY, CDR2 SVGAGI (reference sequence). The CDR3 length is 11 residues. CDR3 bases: TGTGCCAGCATGTCGGACTATGGCTACACCTTC. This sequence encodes CASMSDYGYTF.

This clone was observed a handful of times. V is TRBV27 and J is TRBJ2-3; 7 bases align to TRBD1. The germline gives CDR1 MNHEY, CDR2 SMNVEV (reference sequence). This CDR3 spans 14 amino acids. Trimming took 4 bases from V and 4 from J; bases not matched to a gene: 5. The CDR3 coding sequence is TGTGCCAGCAGTTCGAACAGGGGCCCAGATACGCAGTATTTT. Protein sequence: CASSSNRGPDTQYF.

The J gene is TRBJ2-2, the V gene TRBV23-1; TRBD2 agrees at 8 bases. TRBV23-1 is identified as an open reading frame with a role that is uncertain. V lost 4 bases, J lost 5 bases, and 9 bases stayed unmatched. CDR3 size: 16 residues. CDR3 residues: CASSPQPGGMTGELFF. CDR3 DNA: TGCGCCAGCAGTCCTCAGCCGGGGGGGATGACCGGGGAGCTGTTTTTT.

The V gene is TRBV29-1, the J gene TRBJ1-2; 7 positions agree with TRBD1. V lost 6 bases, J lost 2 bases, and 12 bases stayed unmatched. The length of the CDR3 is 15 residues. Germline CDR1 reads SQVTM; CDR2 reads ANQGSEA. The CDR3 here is CSVAGGRGTNYGYTF. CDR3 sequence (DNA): TGCAGCGTCGCGGGGGGCAGGGGGACCAACTATGGCTACACCTTC.

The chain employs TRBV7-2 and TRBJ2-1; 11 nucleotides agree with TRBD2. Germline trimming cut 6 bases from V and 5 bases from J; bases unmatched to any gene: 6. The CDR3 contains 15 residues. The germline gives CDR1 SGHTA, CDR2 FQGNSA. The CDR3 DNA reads TGTGCCAGCAGATCCCCGGGACTAGCGGACAATGAGCAGTTCTTC. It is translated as CASRSPGLADNEQFF.

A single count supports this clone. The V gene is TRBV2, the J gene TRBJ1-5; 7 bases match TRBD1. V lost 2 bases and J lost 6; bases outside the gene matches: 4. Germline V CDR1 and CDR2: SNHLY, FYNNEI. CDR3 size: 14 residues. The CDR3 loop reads CASSERQGGQPQHF. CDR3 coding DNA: TGTGCCAGCAGTGAAAGGCAGGGGGGTCAGCCCCAGCATTTT.